The next 32 T cell receptor beta chains were all read from a single sample in a study of radiotherapy plus CTLA-4 blockade in lung cancer. Method: immunoSEQ multiplex PCR; TCRdb's copy keeps in-frame clones and lacks some. The sample has 81,000 or so clones, about 84% seen once. The sample in question was peripheral blood, obtained from a patient treated with radiotherapy plus ipilimumab. These receptors came from a human donor with non-small cell lung cancer who had stable disease on radiotherapy plus ipilimumab.

This clone was observed a few times. The rearrangement links TRBV11-2 to TRBJ2-7; tentatively, D is TRBD1 (6 bases). CDR3 length: 14 amino acids. Trimming stripped 2 bases from V and 0 bases from J, with 8 bases between. Per the germline V gene, CDR1 is SGHAT and CDR2 is FQNNGV. The CDR3 nucleotides are TGTGCCAGCAGCTTAACAGGGCTCTCCTACGAGCAGTACTTC. It yields the protein CASSLTGLSYEQYF. The full variable domain, in which reference TRBV11-2 and TRBJ2-7 provide the parts outside the CDR3, is EAGVAQSPRYKIIEKRQSVAFWCNPISGHATLYWYQQILGQGPKLLIQFQNNGVVDDSQLPKDRFSAERLKGVDSTLKIQPAKLEDSAVYLCASSLTGLSYEQYFGPGTRLTVT.

The CDR3 here is CASSIGTSSEQFF. Here the CDR3 DNA reads TGTGCCAGCAGTATTGGGACTAGCAGTGAGCAGTTCTTC. The rearrangement links TRBV25-1 to TRBJ2-1; 9 bases match TRBD2. Germline V gene data show CDR1 as MGHDK and CDR2 as SYGVNS. The CDR3 extends over 13 amino acids. The J segment lost 9 bases and the V segment lost 5 bases, leaving 5 bases of the junction unmatched.

This clone was seen just once. The CDR3 spells CASSPHVGGGSTEAFF. CDR3 sequence (DNA): TGTGCCAGCAGCCCGCACGTAGGGGGGGGATCCACTGAAGCTTTCTTT. The chain has TRBV11-2 and TRBJ1-1; D may be TRBD1 (6 bases). The CDR3 consists of 16 residues. The germline V gene has CDR1 SGHAT and CDR2 FQNNGV. The V end lost 5 bases, the J end lost 4 bases, and 20 bases lay between the germline ends.

The chain uses TRBV7-3 and TRBJ2-1; 12 nucleotides line up with TRBD2. This CDR3 contains 15 residues. The germline V gene encodes CDR1 SGHTA and CDR2 FQGTGA. V dropped 5 bases and J dropped 10; count of bases not matched to a gene: 9. The DNA for the CDR3 is TGTGCCAGCAGCGTTCTAGCGGGGGGGTTTTTGGAGCAGTTCTTC. This gives the protein CASSVLAGGFLEQFF.

This clone appeared once. The chain has TRBV7-9 and TRBJ1-2; D remains ambiguous. Germline values: CDR1 SEHNR, CDR2 FQNEAQ (reference sequence). Trimming cost V 1 base and J 5 bases, with 8 bases left between them. The CDR3 totals 13 residues. The DNA of the CDR3 is TGTGCCAGCAGCTTAGTAAGCCCTTATGGCTACACCTTC. Translation: CASSLVSPYGYTF.

V is TRBV6-1 and J is TRBJ2-2, with D possibly matching TRBD2 (6 bases). V gave up 1 base and J gave up 4 bases, with 13 bases separating them. In germline, CDR1 is MNHNS, CDR2 SASEGT. This CDR3 has 16 amino acids. This chain's CDR3 is CASSEDRGTLTGELFF. CDR3 coding DNA: TGTGCCAGCAGTGAAGATCGCGGGACCCTCACCGGGGAGCTGTTTTTT.

This sequence joins TRBV5-1 and TRBJ2-5; D is perhaps TRBD1 (6 bases). Trimming cost V 0 bases and J 1 base, with 10 bases left between them. The CDR3 is 15 residues long. The germline V gene has CDR1 SGHRS and CDR2 YFSETQ. The CDR3 nucleotides are TGCGCCAGCAGCTTGGCACAGGGCCCCCAAGAGACCCAGTACTTC. It translates to CASSLAQGPQETQYF. Supplemented by reference TRBV5-1 and TRBJ2-5, the full variable domain reads KAGVTQTPRYLIKTRGQQVTLSCSPISGHRSVSWYQQTPGQGLQFLFEYFSETQRNKGNFPGRFSGRQFSNSRSEMNVSTLELGDSALYLCASSLAQGPQETQYFGPGTRLLVL.

The CDR3 is CASRSYSGNTIYF. As DNA, the CDR3 is TGTGCCAGCAGGTCCTACTCTGGAAACACCATATATTTT. The chain has TRBV6-1 and TRBJ1-3; D not certain. Germline V gives CDR1 MNHNS, CDR2 SASEGT. The CDR3 totals 13 residues. With 6 bases removed from V and 0 bases from J, the gap between germline ends came to 6 bases.

This clone was counted only a few times. V is TRBV18 and J is TRBJ2-7; D might be TRBD2 (6 bases). V shed 4 bases and J shed 6 bases, with 13 bases lying between them. The germline V gene has CDR1 KGHSH and CDR2 LQKENI. CDR3 length: 13 amino acids. The DNA for the CDR3 is TGTGCCAGCTCACGCGGGACCACGGGCGAGCAGTACTTC. It translates to CASSRGTTGEQYF. Supplemented by reference TRBV18 and TRBJ2-7, the full variable domain reads NAGVMQNPRHLVRRRGQEARLRCSPMKGHSHVYWYRQLPEEGLKFMVYLQKENIIDESGMPKERFSAEFPKEGPSILRIQQVVRGDSAAYFCASSRGTTGEQYFGPGTRLTVT.

This clone was found a few times. This chain's CDR3 is CATTGYGGGNQPQHF. CDR3 coding DNA: TGTGCCACCACAGGGTATGGAGGGGGGAATCAGCCCCAGCATTTT. This chain links TRBV28 with TRBJ1-5, with a weak D call TRBD1 (6 bases). With 10 bases removed from V and 4 bases from J, the gap between germline ends came to 20 bases. This CDR3 has 15 residues. Germline V lookup: CDR1 MDHEN, CDR2 SYDVKM.

This clone occurred once. The gene calls are TRBV7-3 and TRBJ2-3, with 8 nucleotides matching TRBD2. V gave up 5 bases and J gave up 1 base; unmatched junction bases: 8. Germline lookup yields CDR1 SGHTA and CDR2 FQGTGA. This CDR3 contains 16 residues. The CDR3 here is CASSAMSGRGTDTQYF. DNA of the CDR3: TGTGCCAGCAGCGCTATGAGCGGGAGAGGCACAGATACGCAGTATTTT.

This clone is a singleton in its sample. This chain uses TRBV27 with TRBJ2-7, with 8 positions matching TRBD2. The V gene end was trimmed by 4 bases and the J gene end by 4 bases; junction bases not matched to a gene: 9. The CDR3 has 15 residues. CDR1 and CDR2 (germline): MNHEY, SMNVEV (reference sequence). Here the CDR3 reads CASSWGGGIGYEQYF. The CDR3 DNA is TGTGCCAGCAGTTGGGGCGGGGGGATTGGGTACGAGCAGTACTTC.

The chain uses TRBV4-1 and TRBJ1-4; 9 nucleotides agree with TRBD1. J was trimmed by 7 bases and V by 4 bases; bases with no gene match: 7. Germline V gene sequence: CDR1 MGHRA, CDR2 YSYEKL. The CDR3 length is 15 residues. The CDR3 sequence is CASSPAGTGFEKLFF. The DNA of the CDR3 is TGCGCCAGCAGCCCAGCCGGGACAGGGTTTGAAAAACTGTTTTTT.

The chain couples TRBV9 to TRBJ1-6; D call uncertain. The germline gives CDR1 SGDLS, CDR2 YYNGEE. The length of the CDR3 is 16 residues. Trimming cost V 4 bases and J 7 bases, with 18 bases left between them. This CDR3 is CASSIGPRTDNSPLHF. The CDR3 nucleotides are TGTGCCAGCAGCATCGGCCCCAGGACGGACAATTCACCCCTCCACTTT.

In its sample, this clone was seen once. V usage is TRBV12-5 and J usage is TRBJ2-5; 8 bases agree with TRBD1. Germline V gives CDR1 LGHNT, CDR2 FRNRAP. Trimming at V came to 6 bases and at J to 1 base, leaving 7 bases not matched to a gene. The CDR3 is 15 residues long. CDR3 in amino acids: CASGSGGQGQETQYF. CDR3 DNA: TGTGCTAGTGGCTCCGGAGGACAGGGCCAAGAGACCCAGTACTTC.

This rearrangement joins TRBV10-2 to TRBJ2-3; D possibly corresponds to TRBD2 (5 bases). The CDR3 is 13 amino acids. Trimming removed 8 bases from V and 2 bases from J, with 11 bases in between. Germline V gene data show CDR1 as WSHSY and CDR2 as SAAADI. The CDR3 nucleotides are TGCGCCAGCCGTATAGCGAACACAGATACGCAGTATTTT. As protein: CASRIANTDTQYF.

The chain links TRBV6-5 to TRBJ2-7, with 9 bases matching TRBD1. The germline CDR1 and CDR2 sequences are MNHEY and SVGAGI. This CDR3 is built from 13 residues. With V trimmed by 6 bases and J by 6 bases, 6 bases remained unmatched. This chain's CDR3 is CASRPGQGSEQYF. The CDR3 DNA reads as TGTGCCAGCAGGCCGGGACAGGGTAGCGAGCAGTACTTC.

As for this clone: The same CDR3 arises from other DNA sequences in this sample as well. The gene calls are TRBV11-2 and TRBJ2-3, with 11 nucleotides matching TRBD1. The CDR3 has 15 residues. CDR1 and CDR2 from the germline V gene are SGHAT and FQNNGV. Trimming took 5 bases from V and 5 from J; bases not matched to a gene: 6. This CDR3 is CASSPDRGQVDTQYF. Written as DNA, the CDR3 is TGTGCCAGCAGCCCGGACAGGGGGCAGGTAGATACGCAGTATTTT.

The chain couples TRBV6-8 to TRBJ2-3; 8 nucleotides agree with TRBD2. Germline V gene lookup returns CDR1 MNHGY and CDR2 SAAAGT. This CDR3 is 15 amino acids long. The trim removed 5 bases at V and 4 bases at J, leaving 8 bases unmatched. The CDR3 nucleotides read TGTGCCAGCAGTGCTCAAGCGGGGGCCGCAGATACGCAGTATTTT. Amino acid sequence: CASSAQAGAADTQYF.

The chain links TRBV2 to TRBJ1-5, with no clear D. Germline assignment: CDR1 SNHLY and CDR2 FYNNEI. V was cut by 6 bases and J by 3 bases, with 12 bases left in between. The CDR3 totals 14 residues. CDR3 bases: TGTGCCAGCAGACCTCCGGCCTTCAATCAGCCCCAGCATTTT. It specifies CASRPPAFNQPQHF. Full variable domain (rest looked up from reference TRBV2 and TRBJ1-5): EPEVTQTPSHQVTQMGQEVILRCVPISNHLYFYWYRQILGQKVEFLVSFYNNEISEKSEIFDDQFSVERPDGSNFTLKIRSTKLEDSAMYFCASRPPAFNQPQHFGDGTRLSIL.

This chain uses TRBV6-6 with TRBJ1-2; D may be TRBD1 (5 bases). This CDR3 has 15 residues. Germline V gives CDR1 MNHNY, CDR2 SVGAGI (reference sequence). V lost 1 base and J 8 bases, leaving 17 bases between the germline ends. CDR3 protein: CASSYFQWGIGGYTF. CDR3 DNA: TGTGCCAGCAGTTACTTTCAATGGGGCATCGGGGGCTACACCTTC.

The J gene is TRBJ2-5, the V gene TRBV28, with 7 nucleotides matching TRBD1. V lost 7 bases and J lost 7; bases outside the gene matches: 9. The CDR3 has 13 residues. Looked up from germline, CDR1 is MDHEN and CDR2 is SYDVKM. CDR3 bases: TGTGCCAGCATTAAAGGGGGCGAGGGGACCCAGTACTTC. Its protein product is CASIKGGEGTQYF.

The genes are TRBV16 and TRBJ1-2; 7 bases match TRBD1. Per the germline V gene, CDR1 is KGHSY and CDR2 is FQNENV. The CDR3 covers 14 residues. Unmatched junction bases numbered 6, after V lost 1 base and J lost 7 bases. Here the CDR3 DNA reads TGTGCCAGCAGCCAATTGACAGGGAATCGTGGCTACACCTTC. It encodes CASSQLTGNRGYTF.

This chain joins TRBV5-1 and TRBJ2-5; 12 bases align to TRBD2. Unmatched junction bases numbered 3, after V lost 4 bases and J lost 5 bases. CDR3 length: 14 amino acids. The germline gives CDR1 SGHRS, CDR2 YFSETQ. CDR3 DNA: TGCGCCAGCAGCGGACTAGCGGGATCGGAGACCCAGTACTTC. This sequence encodes CASSGLAGSETQYF. Using reference TRBV5-1 and TRBJ2-5 for the parts outside the CDR3, the full variable domain is KAGVTQTPRYLIKTRGQQVTLSCSPISGHRSVSWYQQTPGQGLQFLFEYFSETQRNKGNFPGRFSGRQFSNSRSEMNVSTLELGDSALYLCASSGLAGSETQYFGPGTRLLVL.

This clone was found once. J is TRBJ2-2 and V is TRBV7-2; D remains ambiguous. V was pared by 0 bases and J by 5 bases, with 7 bases between. The CDR3 is 14 residues long. Germline assignment: CDR1 SGHTA and CDR2 FQGNSA. CDR3 sequence: CASSLALGTGELFF. In DNA, the CDR3 is TGTGCCAGCAGCTTAGCGCTTGGAACCGGGGAGCTGTTTTTT. The full variable domain, with the rest looked up from reference TRBV7-2 and TRBJ2-2, is GAGVSQSPSNKVTEKGKDVELRCDPISGHTALYWYRQSLGQGLEFLIYFQGNSAPDKSGLPSDRFSAERTGGSVSTLTIQRTQQEDSAVYLCASSLALGTGELFFGEGSRLTVL.

This chain links TRBV6-5 with TRBJ2-4, with D unclear. Germline CDR1 and CDR2: MNHEY and SVGAGI. Trimming took off 9 bases at V and 0 bases at J, with 15 bases between the two ends. This CDR3 contains 15 residues. This CDR3 reads CASTPAPPAKNIQYF. CDR3 nucleotides: TGTGCCAGTACCCCCGCGCCCCCAGCCAAAAACATTCAGTACTTC.

V usage is TRBV9 and J usage is TRBJ2-5; 12 nucleotides agree with TRBD1. Germline V gene lookup returns CDR1 SGDLS and CDR2 YYNGEE. The V gene end was trimmed by 0 bases and the J gene end by 4 bases; junction bases not matched to a gene: 1. This CDR3 has 15 amino acids. Here the CDR3 DNA reads TGTGCCAGCAGCGTAGGGGACAGGGGGCTAGAGACCCAGTACTTC. It encodes CASSVGDRGLETQYF. The complete variable domain, with remaining parts taken from reference TRBV9 and TRBJ2-5, reads DSGVTQTPKHLITATGQRVTLRCSPRSGDLSVYWYQQSLDQGLQFLIQYYNGEERAKGNILERFSAQQFPDLHSELNLSSLELGDSALYFCASSVGDRGLETQYFGPGTRLLVL.

The chain carries TRBV19 and TRBJ2-1; 7 nucleotides line up with TRBD2. The germline V gene encodes CDR1 LNHDA and CDR2 SQIVND (reference sequence). V lost 3 bases to trimming and J lost 9 bases; unmatched junction nucleotides: 5. CDR3 size: 13 residues. The DNA for the CDR3 is TGTGCCAGTAGTATCGGACTAGTTCCTGAGCAGTTCTTC. It specifies CASSIGLVPEQFF.

This clone was counted between two and nine times. The chain joins TRBV28 to TRBJ1-1; D is undetermined. The CDR3 runs 11 residues. CDR1 is MDHEN, CDR2 SYDVKM, per germline. The V end lost 6 bases, the J end lost 8 bases, and 10 bases lay between the germline ends. CDR3 DNA: TGTGCCAGCAGAACCCAAACCGAAGCTTTCTTT. The encoded protein is CASRTQTEAFF.

The chain couples TRBV10-3 to TRBJ1-1, with D maybe TRBD1 (5 bases). Germline V gives CDR1 ENHRY, CDR2 SYGVKD. The V and J ends lost 3 bases and 5 bases respectively, with 19 bases between them. This CDR3 contains 16 residues. As DNA, the CDR3 is TGTGCCATCAGTGAAGGAGGGACCCCCGTAATAACTGAAGCTTTCTTT. It is translated as CAISEGGTPVITEAFF.

V and J are TRBV9 and TRBJ2-4; 9 bases match TRBD2. Losses at the gene ends were 3 bases for V and 9 bases for J; bases not matched to a gene: 7. This CDR3 spans 14 amino acids. Looked up from germline, CDR1 is SGDLS and CDR2 is YYNGEE. This CDR3 is CASSGGGLAPIQYF. CDR3 coding DNA: TGTGCCAGCAGCGGGGGGGGACTAGCCCCCATTCAGTACTTC.

This chain's CDR3 is CASSAWIISYEQYF. The CDR3 coding sequence is TGTGCCAGCAGTGCCTGGATCATATCCTACGAGCAGTACTTC. This rearrangement joins TRBV6-1 to TRBJ2-7, with no clear D. This CDR3 is 14 amino acids long. Trimming stripped 4 bases from V and 1 base from J, with 11 bases between. CDR1 MNHNS and CDR2 SASEGT come from the germline V gene.